These T cell receptor beta chains were read from a single sample in a study of CD8 T cells in ankylosing spondylitis. TCRdb independently ran MiXCR on the 5' RACE reads; one entry per CDR3 protein. The data hold roughly 130,000 distinct CDR3 sequences, with about 6.4% observed a single time. What was sequenced was blood, either unsorted or a sorted T cell fraction (not recorded which). These receptors were taken from a male donor with ankylosing spondylitis or in good health (not recorded which). The CDR3 runs from the conserved cysteine through the conserved F or W. The D gene is left open where the match is weak. Clone size, where shown, is once, few, many, or a class for clones that have expanded.

TRBV7-7,many,.,TRBJ2-1,TGTGCCAGCAGCTTAAGTCAGGTCTACAATGAGCAGTTCTTC,CASSLSQVYNEQFF
TRBV30,many,TRBD2,TRBJ2-2,TGTGCCTGGAGTGTGGCTAGCGGGAGCGTCGGGGAGCTGTTTTTT,CAWSVASGSVGELFF
TRBV2,many,.,TRBJ2-6,TGTGCCAGCAGTGCCGACTTATCTGGGGCCAACGTCCTGACTTTC,CASSADLSGANVLTF
TRBV5-8,many,TRBD1,TRBJ1-2,TGTGCCAGCAGCCCCCCTCCCGGGACAGACCCTAACTATGGCTACACCTTC,CASSPPPGTDPNYGYTF
TRBV20-1,many,TRBD1,TRBJ2-3,TGCAGTGCACCAGAGCCGGGACAGAGCTTTTCAGATACGCAGTATTTT,CSAPEPGQSFSDTQYF
TRBV9,many,TRBD1,TRBJ2-5,TGTGCCAGCAGCGTCACCGGGACAGGGCGTGAGACCCAGTACTTC,CASSVTGTGRETQYF
TRBV5-1,many,.,TRBJ1-1,TGCGCCAGCAGACGTCCCCTGGGCACTGAAGCTTTCTTT,CASRRPLGTEAFF
TRBV7-8,few,.,TRBJ1-6,TGTGCCAGCAGCTTAGTGTCAGGGGTATCCCTCCACTTT,CASSLVSGVSLHF
TRBV24-1,many,TRBD1,TRBJ2-1,TGTGCCACCAGTGATCCGGACAGGTACAATGAGCAGTTCTTC,CATSDPDRYNEQFF
TRBV10-3,many,TRBD1,TRBJ2-3,TGTGCCATCTTCCCGGGACAGGGCACAGATACGCAGTATTTT,CAIFPGQGTDTQYF
TRBV20-1,many,TRBD1,TRBJ1-1,TGCAGTGCCCTACACCTGGGACAGAAAAACACTGAAGCTTTCTTT,CSALHLGQKNTEAFF
TRBV6-5,many,TRBD2,TRBJ2-5,TGTGCCAGCAGTTCCCGACTAGCGGGGCCTCGGGAGACCCAGTACTTC,CASSSRLAGPRETQYF
TRBV29-1,many,TRBD1,TRBJ1-2,TGCAGCGTTAGCTGGGGACAGGGGACAGTGGGCTACACCTTC,CSVSWGQGTVGYTF
TRBV20-1,many,.,TRBJ2-5,TGCAGTGCTATTCTCAGCAGCGCACAAGAGACCCAGTACTTC,CSAILSSAQETQYF
TRBV5-1,many,.,TRBJ1-1,TGCGCCAGCAGCTTAAGGACAAGCCTGAACACTGAAGCTTTCTTT,CASSLRTSLNTEAFF
TRBV18,.,TRBD1,TRBJ2-2,TGTGCCAGCTCACCTCCGGGACAGGCCCTTACCGGGGAGCTGTTTTTT,CASSPPGQALTGELFF
TRBV20-1,many,.,TRBJ2-5,TGCAGTGCTAGAGGTCTCCAGGGACAAGAGACCCAGTACTTC,CSARGLQGQETQYF
TRBV9,many,.,TRBJ2-2,TGTGCCAGCAGCGTAGCGGGGATGGGCGGGGAGCTGTTTTTT,CASSVAGMGGELFF
TRBV5-1,many,.,TRBJ1-1,TGCGCCAGCAGCTCCGGGACCGGCGGGAACACTGAAGCTTTCTTT,CASSSGTGGNTEAFF
TRBV7-3,many,TRBD1,TRBJ2-5,TGTGCCAGCAGCTTATCTGCCGAGGGGGCGAGCGAGACCCAGTACTTC,CASSLSAEGASETQYF
TRBV29-1,many,.,TRBJ1-2,TGCAGCGCCCTCATGAGGGTGTGGGGCTACACCTTC,CSALMRVWGYTF
TRBV3-1,many,.,TRBJ2-5,TGTGCCAGCAGCCAAGCTGAAGAGACCCAGTACTTC,CASSQAEETQYF
TRBV5-1,few,TRBD2,TRBJ2-1,TGCGCCAGCAGCCAGGGACTAGCGGGGGTCGGAGAGCAGTTCTTC,CASSQGLAGVGEQFF
TRBV12-3/TRBV12-4,many,TRBD1,TRBJ1-2,TGTGCCAGCAGGGGACAGGTGACCAACTATGGCTACACCTTC,CASRGQVTNYGYTF
TRBV20-1,many,.,TRBJ1-1,TGCAGTGCCTACAGGGTCATGAACACTGAAGCTTTCTTT,CSAYRVMNTEAFF
TRBV18,many,TRBD1,TRBJ1-5,TGTGCCAGCTCATCTGTCCCGGGACAGGGGGCTAGCAATCAGCCCCAGCATTTT,CASSSVPGQGASNQPQHF